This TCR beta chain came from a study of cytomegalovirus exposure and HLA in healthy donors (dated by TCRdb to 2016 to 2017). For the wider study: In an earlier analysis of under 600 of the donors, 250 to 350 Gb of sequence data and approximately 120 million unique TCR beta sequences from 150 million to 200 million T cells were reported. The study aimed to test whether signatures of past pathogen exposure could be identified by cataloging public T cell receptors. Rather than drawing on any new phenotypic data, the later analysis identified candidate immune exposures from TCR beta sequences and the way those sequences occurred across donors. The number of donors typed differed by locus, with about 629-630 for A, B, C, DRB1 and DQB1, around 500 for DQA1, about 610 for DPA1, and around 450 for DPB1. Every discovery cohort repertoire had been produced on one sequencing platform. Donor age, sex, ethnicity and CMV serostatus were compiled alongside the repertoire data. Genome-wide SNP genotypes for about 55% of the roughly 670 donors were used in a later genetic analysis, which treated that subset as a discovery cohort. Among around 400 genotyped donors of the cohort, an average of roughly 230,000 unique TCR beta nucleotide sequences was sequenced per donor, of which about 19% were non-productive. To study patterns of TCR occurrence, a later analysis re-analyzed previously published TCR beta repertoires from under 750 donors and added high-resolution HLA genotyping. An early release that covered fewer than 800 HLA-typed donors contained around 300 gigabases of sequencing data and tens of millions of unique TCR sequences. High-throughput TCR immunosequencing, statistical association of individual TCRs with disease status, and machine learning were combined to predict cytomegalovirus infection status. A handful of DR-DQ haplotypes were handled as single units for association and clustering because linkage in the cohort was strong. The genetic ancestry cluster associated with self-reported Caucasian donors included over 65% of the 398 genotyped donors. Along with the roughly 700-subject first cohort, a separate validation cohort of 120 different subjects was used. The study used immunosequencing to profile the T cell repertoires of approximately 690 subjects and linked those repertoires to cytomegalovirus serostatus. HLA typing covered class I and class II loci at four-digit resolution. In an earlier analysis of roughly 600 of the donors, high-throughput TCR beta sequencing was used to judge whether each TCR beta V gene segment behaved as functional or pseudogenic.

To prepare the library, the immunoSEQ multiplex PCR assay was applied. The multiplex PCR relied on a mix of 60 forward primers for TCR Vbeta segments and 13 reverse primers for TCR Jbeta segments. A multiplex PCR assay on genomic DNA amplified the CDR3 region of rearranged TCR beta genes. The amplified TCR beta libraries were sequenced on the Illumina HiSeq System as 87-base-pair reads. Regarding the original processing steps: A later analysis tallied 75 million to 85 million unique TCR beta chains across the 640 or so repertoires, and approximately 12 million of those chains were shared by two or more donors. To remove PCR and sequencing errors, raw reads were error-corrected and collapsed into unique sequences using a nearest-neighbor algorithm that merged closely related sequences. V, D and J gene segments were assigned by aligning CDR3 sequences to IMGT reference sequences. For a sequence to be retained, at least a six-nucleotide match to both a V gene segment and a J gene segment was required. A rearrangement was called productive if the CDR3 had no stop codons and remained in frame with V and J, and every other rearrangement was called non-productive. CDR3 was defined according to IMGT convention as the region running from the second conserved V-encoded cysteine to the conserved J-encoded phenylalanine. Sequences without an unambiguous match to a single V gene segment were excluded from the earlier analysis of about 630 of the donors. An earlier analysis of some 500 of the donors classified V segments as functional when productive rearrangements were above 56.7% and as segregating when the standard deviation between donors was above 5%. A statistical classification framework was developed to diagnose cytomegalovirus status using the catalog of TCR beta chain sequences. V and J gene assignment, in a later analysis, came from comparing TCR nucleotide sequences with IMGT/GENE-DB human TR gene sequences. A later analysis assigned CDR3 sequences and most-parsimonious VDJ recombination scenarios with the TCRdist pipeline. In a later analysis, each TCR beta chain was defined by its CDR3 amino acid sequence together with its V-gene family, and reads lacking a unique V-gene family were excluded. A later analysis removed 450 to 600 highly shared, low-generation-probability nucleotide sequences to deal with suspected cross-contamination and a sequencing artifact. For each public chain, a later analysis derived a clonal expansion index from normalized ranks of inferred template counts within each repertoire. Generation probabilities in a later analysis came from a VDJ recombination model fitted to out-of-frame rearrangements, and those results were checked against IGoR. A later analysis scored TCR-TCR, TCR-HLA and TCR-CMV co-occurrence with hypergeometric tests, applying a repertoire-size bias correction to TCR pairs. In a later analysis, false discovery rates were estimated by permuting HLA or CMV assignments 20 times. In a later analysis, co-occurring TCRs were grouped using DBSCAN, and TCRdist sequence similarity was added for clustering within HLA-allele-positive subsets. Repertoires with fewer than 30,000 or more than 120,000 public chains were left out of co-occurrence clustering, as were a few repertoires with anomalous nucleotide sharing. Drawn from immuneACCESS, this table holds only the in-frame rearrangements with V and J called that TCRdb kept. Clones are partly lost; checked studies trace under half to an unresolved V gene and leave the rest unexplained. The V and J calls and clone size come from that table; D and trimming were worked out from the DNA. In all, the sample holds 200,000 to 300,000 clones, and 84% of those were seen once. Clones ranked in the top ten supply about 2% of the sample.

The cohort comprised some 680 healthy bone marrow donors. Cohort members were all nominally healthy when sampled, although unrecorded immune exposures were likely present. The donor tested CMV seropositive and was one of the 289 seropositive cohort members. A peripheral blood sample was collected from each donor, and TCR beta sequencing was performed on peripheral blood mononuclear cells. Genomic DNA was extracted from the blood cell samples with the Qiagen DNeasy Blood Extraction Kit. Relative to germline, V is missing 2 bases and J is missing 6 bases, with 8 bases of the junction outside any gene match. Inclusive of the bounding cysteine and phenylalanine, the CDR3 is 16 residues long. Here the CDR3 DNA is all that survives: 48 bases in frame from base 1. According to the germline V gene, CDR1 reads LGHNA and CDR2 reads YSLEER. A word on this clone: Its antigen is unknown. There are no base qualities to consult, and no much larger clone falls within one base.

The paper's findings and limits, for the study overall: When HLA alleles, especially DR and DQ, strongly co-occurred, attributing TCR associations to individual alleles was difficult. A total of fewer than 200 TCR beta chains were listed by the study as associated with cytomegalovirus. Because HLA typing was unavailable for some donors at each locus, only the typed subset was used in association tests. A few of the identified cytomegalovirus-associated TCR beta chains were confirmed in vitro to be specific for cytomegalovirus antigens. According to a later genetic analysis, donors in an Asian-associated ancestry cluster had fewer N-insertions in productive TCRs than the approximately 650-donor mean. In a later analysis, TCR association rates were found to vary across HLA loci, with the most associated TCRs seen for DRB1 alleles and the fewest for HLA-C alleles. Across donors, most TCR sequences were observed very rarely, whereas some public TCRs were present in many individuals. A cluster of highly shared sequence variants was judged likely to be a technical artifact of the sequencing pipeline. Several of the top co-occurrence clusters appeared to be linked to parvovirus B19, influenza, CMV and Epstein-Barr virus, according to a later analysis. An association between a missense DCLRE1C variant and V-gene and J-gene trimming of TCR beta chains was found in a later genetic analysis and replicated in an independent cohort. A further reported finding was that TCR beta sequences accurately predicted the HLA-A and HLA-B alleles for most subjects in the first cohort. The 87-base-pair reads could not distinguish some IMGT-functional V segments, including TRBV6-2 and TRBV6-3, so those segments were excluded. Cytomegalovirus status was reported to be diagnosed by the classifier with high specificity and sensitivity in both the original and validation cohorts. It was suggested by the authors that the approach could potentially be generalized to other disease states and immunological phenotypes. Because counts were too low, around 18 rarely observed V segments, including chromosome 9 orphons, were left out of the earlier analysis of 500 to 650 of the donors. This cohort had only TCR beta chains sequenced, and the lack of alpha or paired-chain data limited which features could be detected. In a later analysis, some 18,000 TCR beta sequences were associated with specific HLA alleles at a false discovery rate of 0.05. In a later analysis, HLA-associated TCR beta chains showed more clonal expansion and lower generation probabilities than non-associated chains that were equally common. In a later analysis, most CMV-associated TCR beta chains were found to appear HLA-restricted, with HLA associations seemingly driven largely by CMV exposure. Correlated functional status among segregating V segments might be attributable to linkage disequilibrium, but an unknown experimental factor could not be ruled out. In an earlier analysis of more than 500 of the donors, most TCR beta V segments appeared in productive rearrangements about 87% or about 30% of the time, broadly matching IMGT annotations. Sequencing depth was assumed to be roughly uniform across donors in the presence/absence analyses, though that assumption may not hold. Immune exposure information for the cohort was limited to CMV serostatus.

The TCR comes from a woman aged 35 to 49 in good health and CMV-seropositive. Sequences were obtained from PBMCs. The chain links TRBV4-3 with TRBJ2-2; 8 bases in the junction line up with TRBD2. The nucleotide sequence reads TGCGCCAGCAGCCAAAACCCCCTAGCGGGTGCCGGGGAGCTGTTTTTT. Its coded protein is CASSQNPLAGAGELFF.